The 32 T cell receptor beta chains given below trace back to one sample, sequenced in a study of human T cells and chemical hapten exposure. Time point: healthy volunteer bleed at 6 weeks. Extraction yielded total RNA from whole blood (unfractionated). TCRdb independently ran MiXCR on the RACE reads; one entry per CDR3 protein. The profile shows roughly 43,000 distinct CDR3 sequences, approximately 4% of them singletons. The sample taken for sequencing was whole blood. Every receptor here comes from a human donor in good health. Some clones in this sample may be carry-over from other donors' samples.

Many counts were recorded for this clonotype. The chain joins TRBV6-5 to TRBJ2-1; TRBD2 matches 9 bases. Trimming took 2 bases from V and 4 from J; bases not matched to a gene: 3. The CDR3 loop spans 15 amino acids. CDR1 and CDR2 from the germline V gene are MNHEY and SVGAGI. CDR3 sequence reads: CASSYLAGSYNEQFF. As DNA, the CDR3 is TGTGCCAGCAGTTACCTAGCGGGGTCATACAATGAGCAGTTCTTC.

The chain couples TRBV12-3 or TRBV12-4 to TRBJ2-2; D remains ambiguous. The V end lost 6 bases, the J end lost 4 bases, and 21 bases lay between the germline ends. CDR3 size: 17 residues. CDR3 loop: CASSRTASLPSTGELFF. Written as DNA, the CDR3 is TGTGCCAGCAGCCGAACAGCTTCTCTACCCTCCACCGGGGAGCTGTTTTTT.

The sample holds many counts of this clonotype. The chain carries TRBV5-4 and TRBJ2-3, with D possibly TRBD2 on 5 matching bases. Germline lookup yields CDR1 SGHNT and CDR2 YYREEE (reference sequence). V was pared by 0 bases and J by 4 bases, with 18 bases between. This CDR3 has 17 residues. As DNA, the CDR3 is TGTGCCAGCAGCTTGGCATTCGCCCTAAGCGGCGCAGATACGCAGTATTTT. Its translation: CASSLAFALSGADTQYF.

This clonotype was picked up many times. The chain joins TRBV20-1 to TRBJ1-1, with D unresolved. The CDR3 consists of 13 residues. Germline lookup yields CDR1 DFQATT and CDR2 SNEGSKA (reference sequence). V was pared by 1 base and J by 1 base, with 7 bases between. Here the CDR3 DNA reads TGCAGTGCTAGAGGACGGAAGAACACTGAAGCTTTCTTT. It yields the protein CSARGRKNTEAFF.

This clonotype was seen ten or more times. The V and J genes are TRBV20-1 and TRBJ2-5; the D gene is possibly TRBD1 (6 bases). This CDR3 is built from 15 residues. The germline V gene encodes CDR1 DFQATT and CDR2 SNEGSKA (reference sequence). Trimming stripped 0 bases from V and 3 bases from J, with 14 bases between. The CDR3 is CSARDLRQAEETQYF. As DNA, the CDR3 is TGCAGTGCTAGAGATCTAAGACAGGCAGAAGAGACCCAGTACTTC.

There are a few counts of this clonotype. The J gene is TRBJ1-6, the V gene TRBV28, with D hard to call. The germline V gene encodes CDR1 MDHEN and CDR2 SYDVKM. The CDR3 runs 15 residues. The ends were cut back, 8 bases at V and 5 bases at J, with 16 bases in the middle. The CDR3 region has the DNA TGTGCCAGCTCTATTTCGGGTATCAATAATTCACCCCTCCACTTT. It encodes CASSISGINNSPLHF. The whole variable domain, remainder taken from reference TRBV28 and TRBJ1-6, is DVKVTQSSRYLVKRTGEKVFLECVQDMDHENMFWYRQDPGLGLRLIYFSYDVKMKEKGDIPEGYSVSREKKERFSLILESASTNQTSMYLCASSISGINNSPLHFGNGTRLTVT.

This clonotype occurred many times. This chain joins TRBV7-9 and TRBJ2-5; D is perhaps TRBD2 (6 bases). CDR1 and CDR2 (germline): SEHNR, FQNEAQ (reference sequence). The CDR3 is made up of 14 amino acids. V was shortened by 4 bases and J by 0 bases, with 9 bases between the two germline ends. CDR3 DNA sequence: TGTGCCAGCAGCTCCGGGGACTACCAAGAGACCCAGTACTTC. It encodes CASSSGDYQETQYF.

This clonotype was picked up many times. This chain connects TRBV20-1 to TRBJ2-7; the D is unclear. Germline CDR1 and CDR2: DFQATT and SNEGSKA (reference sequence). This CDR3 spans 14 amino acids. V gave up 1 base and J gave up 0 bases, with 10 bases separating them. The CDR3 DNA follows: TGCAGTGCTAGAGGACCTCAAAACTCCTACGAGCAGTACTTC. It codes for CSARGPQNSYEQYF.

This clonotype was observed many times. The rearrangement links TRBV2 to TRBJ1-1; 8 bases are a match to TRBD1. Germline V gene data show CDR1 as SNHLY and CDR2 as FYNNEI. The length of the CDR3 is 13 residues. This chain's CDR3 is CASARQGPTEAFF. CDR3 coding DNA: TGTGCTAGCGCGAGACAGGGGCCCACTGAAGCTTTCTTT.

In this sample, this clonotype turned up many times. The V call is TRBV18, the J call TRBJ2-4; D is perhaps TRBD1 (6 bases). The ends were cut back, 6 bases at V and 10 bases at J, with 13 bases in the middle. The CDR3 totals 12 residues. CDR1 and CDR2 (germline): KGHSH, LQKENI. In DNA form, the CDR3 reads TGTGCCAGCTCTTCAGGGGATGGGATTCAGTACTTC. Protein product: CASSSGDGIQYF.

This clonotype is deemed medium-sized. J is TRBJ1-1 and V is TRBV28, with D unclear. V dropped 5 bases and J dropped 1 base, with 14 bases sitting between them. The CDR3 loop spans 15 amino acids. Per germline, CDR1 MDHEN and CDR2 SYDVKM. The CDR3 here is CASSPVKGGNTEAFF. The CDR3 nucleotides are TGTGCCAGCAGTCCAGTTAAAGGCGGGAACACTGAAGCTTTCTTT.

This clonotype was counted at least ten times. The chain has TRBV20-1 and TRBJ2-7, with TRBD2 identical over 10 bases. Germline CDR1 and CDR2: DFQATT and SNEGSKA (reference sequence). The CDR3 contains 15 residues. Trimming cost V 0 bases and J 6 bases; bases outside gene matches: 8. The DNA for the CDR3 is TGCAGTGCTAGAGATGTAGGGCTAGCGGGGGTCGAGCAGTACTTC. Its protein is CSARDVGLAGVEQYF.

This clonotype has just a few counts. The junction departs from the called germline gene at one end, perhaps through a read error. V and J are TRBV7-2 and TRBJ2-3; D may match TRBD1 or TRBD2 (6 bases each). CDR3 length: 10 residues. Germline V CDR1 and CDR2: SGHTA, FQGNSA. CDR3 nucleotides: TGTGCCAGCAGCTTACAGGAGGGGGATTTT. This gives the protein CASSLQEGDF.

This clonotype has just a few counts. The CDR3 sequence: CASSIQGNTIYF. The CDR3 DNA follows: TGTGCCAGCAGCATTCAGGGAAACACCATATATTTT. This sequence joins TRBV7-2 and TRBJ1-3; D gene ambiguous. This CDR3 is 12 amino acids long. The V and J ends lost 5 bases and 4 bases respectively, with 6 bases between them. Germline loops: CDR1 SGHTA, CDR2 FQGNSA.

This clonotype appeared many times. This chain connects TRBV7-2 to TRBJ2-5, with D perhaps matching TRBD2 (5 bases). V was clipped by 6 bases and J by 1 base, with 9 bases between them. This CDR3 region has 13 residues. Germline CDR1 is SGHTA and CDR2 is FQGNSA. The CDR3 coding sequence is TGTGCCAGCAGAATTAGCGTCCAAGAGACCCAGTACTTC. Translation: CASRISVQETQYF.

This clonotype was counted many times. The CDR3 here is CATKRQEMNTEAFF. The CDR3 DNA sequence: TGTGCCACCAAACGACAGGAAATGAACACTGAAGCTTTCTTT. The rearrangement links TRBV27 to TRBJ1-1, with a weak D call TRBD1 (6 bases). V dropped 10 bases and J dropped 0 bases, with 15 bases sitting between them. The CDR3 is made up of 14 amino acids. The germline V gene encodes CDR1 MNHEY and CDR2 SMNVEV (reference sequence).

There are many counts of this clonotype. The rearrangement joins TRBV12-3 or TRBV12-4 to TRBJ2-6; D may be TRBD1 or TRBD2 (7 bases each). Trimming took 5 bases from V and 2 from J, leaving 28 bases between them. The CDR3 covers 21 residues. The CDR3 nucleotides read TGTGCCAGCAGTCACTCAGGGGGGCGGGAGATCACCCTTACTGGGGCCAACGTCCTGACTTTC. It codes for CASSHSGGREITLTGANVLTF.

Many counts were recorded for this clonotype. The chain joins TRBV20-1 to TRBJ1-5; D might be TRBD1 (5 bases). V was trimmed by 3 bases and J by 1 base, leaving 13 bases between them. CDR3 size: 15 residues. Germline assignment: CDR1 DFQATT and CDR2 SNEGSKA (reference sequence). CDR3 DNA: TGCAGTGCTAGCAGGGACCCTCGGAGCAATCAGCCCCAGCATTTT. It yields the protein CSASRDPRSNQPQHF.

This clonotype has only a few counts. The CDR3 here is CASSSTGNSLGGNSPLHF. The CDR3 DNA follows: TGTGCCAGCAGCTCCACAGGGAATTCTTTGGGGGGTAATTCACCCCTCCACTTT. The rearrangement uses TRBV7-9 and TRBJ1-6, with D perhaps matching TRBD1 (6 bases). CDR1 SEHNR and CDR2 FQNEAQ come from the germline V gene (reference sequence). Trimming took 4 bases from V and 6 from J, leaving 22 bases between them. The CDR3 has 18 amino acids.

This clonotype came up a few times. The chain employs TRBV4-1 and TRBJ2-3; 7 bases are shared with TRBD2. Germline loops: CDR1 MGHRA, CDR2 YSYEKL. The CDR3 length is 18 residues. V was pared by 3 bases and J by 2 bases, with 14 bases of the junction left unmatched. CDR3 residues: CASSQVLLLAGDTDTQYF. CDR3 in DNA: TGCGCCAGCAGCCAGGTTCTACTTTTAGCGGGTGACACAGATACGCAGTATTTT.

In this sample, this clonotype turned up many times. J is TRBJ2-1 and V is TRBV4-1; 9 positions match TRBD2. Germline CDR1 is MGHRA and CDR2 is YSYEKL. After removal of 7 bases from V and 10 bases from J, the junction contained 14 bases not matched to a gene. CDR3 length equals 15 residues. Here the CDR3 DNA reads TGCGCCAGCAAGGGGGCTAGCGGGACCGGGCACGAGCAGTTCTTC. Translation gives CASKGASGTGHEQFF.

This clonotype was counted a few times. The chain carries TRBV18 and TRBJ2-3; TRBD1 matches at 8 bases. The V and J ends lost 0 bases and 0 bases, in that order; junction bases with no gene match: 5. There are 17 residues in the CDR3. Germline V CDR1 and CDR2: KGHSH, LQKENI. CDR3 DNA: TGTGCCAGCTCACCACCGACAGGGGTGAATAGCACAGATACGCAGTATTTT. Its protein product is CASSPPTGVNSTDTQYF.

The chain carries TRBV6-1 and TRBJ2-3; D possibly corresponds to TRBD1 (5 bases). V was cut by 6 bases and J by 3 bases, with 19 bases left in between. This CDR3 has 16 amino acids. CDR1 is MNHNS and CDR2 is SASEGT in the germline V gene. The DNA of the CDR3 is TGTGCCAGCAGCAGCAAAGGAAGGGGTTGGACAGATACGCAGTATTTT. This translates into CASSSKGRGWTDTQYF.

Many counts were recorded for this clonotype. The gene calls are TRBV7-3 and TRBJ2-1, with a weak D call TRBD1 (6 bases). Trimming took off 2 bases at V and 10 bases at J, with 12 bases between the two ends. This CDR3 has 13 amino acids. Germline lookup yields CDR1 SGHTA and CDR2 FQGTGA. The CDR3 DNA sequence: TGTGCCAGCAGCTTAGGAACAGGGCTCGAGCAGTTCTTC. It codes for CASSLGTGLEQFF.

There are many counts of this clonotype. The V gene is TRBV19, the J gene TRBJ2-1; 7 bases agree with TRBD2. In germline, CDR1 is LNHDA, CDR2 SQIVND (reference sequence). The CDR3 is 14 residues long. V was clipped by 1 base and J by 9 bases; unmatched bases: 6. CDR3 DNA sequence: TGTGCCAGTAGTATAGGCCCGGCTAGCGGTGAGCAGTTCTTC. Its protein is CASSIGPASGEQFF.

This clonotype was seen a handful of times. The chain is built from TRBV20-1 and TRBJ2-4, with D perhaps TRBD1 (5 bases). From germline, CDR1 is DFQATT and CDR2 SNEGSKA (reference sequence). V was clipped by 6 bases and J by 0 bases, with 9 bases between them. The CDR3 extends over 13 amino acids. The CDR3 protein is CSAQTVAKNIQYF. Here the CDR3 DNA reads TGCAGTGCGCAGACAGTAGCCAAAAACATTCAGTACTTC.

This clonotype has a handful of counts. V and J are TRBV30 and TRBJ2-3, with a tentative D call TRBD2 (5 bases). V shed 0 bases and J shed 9 bases, with 10 bases lying between them. CDR1 GTSNPN and CDR2 SVGIG come from the germline V gene (reference sequence). The CDR3 covers 12 residues. The CDR3 reads CAWSVTGGTQYF. Here the CDR3 DNA reads TGTGCCTGGAGTGTCACGGGCGGGACGCAGTATTTT.

The rearrangement links TRBV4-1 to TRBJ1-1; D is perhaps TRBD1 (6 bases). This CDR3 contains 16 residues. V lost 0 bases, J lost 1 base, and 12 bases lay in between. Germline CDR1 MGHRA, CDR2 YSYEKL. The CDR3 nucleotides read TGCGCCAGCAGCCAAGATCAGGGGCTACGGAACACTGAAGCTTTCTTT. It specifies CASSQDQGLRNTEAFF.

This clonotype showed up many times. V is TRBV29-1 and J is TRBJ2-4, with 7 bases that match TRBD1. The V segment lost 6 bases and the J segment 11 bases; nucleotides outside the gene matches: 10. Germline V gives CDR1 SQVTM, CDR2 ANQGSEA. This CDR3 comprises 12 residues. The CDR3 region is CSVRTGQGLQYF. CDR3 DNA: TGCAGCGTCCGGACAGGTCAGGGCCTTCAGTACTTC.

This clonotype was detected many times. The CDR3 coding sequence is TGTGCCAGCAGGGCCACAGATCAGCCCCAGCATTTT. Its protein is CASRATDQPQHF. The V gene is TRBV2, the J gene TRBJ1-5; the D is unclear. Per the germline V gene, CDR1 is SNHLY and CDR2 is FYNNEI. Between the trimmed V and J ends, which lost 6 bases and 5 bases, there was a span of 8 bases. This CDR3 contains 12 residues.

The J gene is TRBJ1-2, the V gene TRBV5-1; D ambiguous. V was pared by 4 bases and J by 2 bases, with 9 bases between. The CDR3 spans 13 residues. CDR1 and CDR2 from the germline V gene are SGHRS and YFSETQ. CDR3 DNA: TGCGCCAGCAGCCCTGACGGAAACTATGGCTACACCTTC. Protein sequence: CASSPDGNYGYTF. The variable domain in full, with the rest retrieved from reference TRBV5-1 and TRBJ1-2, is KAGVTQTPRYLIKTRGQQVTLSCSPISGHRSVSWYQQTPGQGLQFLFEYFSETQRNKGNFPGRFSGRQFSNSRSEMNVSTLELGDSALYLCASSPDGNYGYTFGSGTRLTVV.

This clonotype appeared many times. A read error may account for a junction end that differs from germline. The chain joins TRBV11-2 to TRBJ2-7; D is unclear. The CDR3 extends over 13 amino acids. In germline, CDR1 is SGHAT, CDR2 FQNNGV. This CDR3 reads CASSWKQNEAVAF. Here the CDR3 DNA reads TGTGCCAGCAGCTGGAAACAAAATGAGGCTGTGGCCTTC.